One sample yielded the 29 T cell receptor beta chains listed below, sequenced in a study of T cell repertoires and HLA-DP antigens. The protocol was immunoSEQ multiplex PCR, while the TCRdb copy is restricted to in-frame clones and leaves out a portion. The sample holds about 89,000 clones, roughly 86% seen once. These receptors lack a known antigen. Sequencing was carried out using CD4+ T cells from PBMCs. These receptor sequences come from a man between 50 and 59 years old in good health and CMV-seronegative.

This clone was observed a handful of times. Other DNA sequences from this sample encode an identical CDR3 as well. The V call is TRBV18, the J call TRBJ1-1, with 8 bases fitting TRBD1. This CDR3 is 14 amino acids long. The J segment lost 4 bases and the V segment lost 3 bases, leaving 4 bases of the junction unmatched. Germline-derived CDR1 and CDR2 are KGHSH and LQKENI. CDR3 protein: CASSPGQGGTEAFF. The DNA of the CDR3 is TGTGCCAGCTCACCTGGACAGGGTGGCACTGAAGCTTTCTTT.

V and J are TRBV19 and TRBJ1-2; D possibly corresponds to TRBD1 (5 bases). The germline V gene encodes CDR1 LNHDA and CDR2 SQIVND (reference sequence). The CDR3 runs to 13 residues. Trimming removed 7 bases at V and 2 bases at J, with 11 bases between. The CDR3 here is CASNAGTNYGYTF. The DNA for the CDR3 is TGTGCCAGTAACGCAGGGACGAACTATGGCTACACCTTC.

V and J are TRBV28 and TRBJ2-3; D gene ambiguous. In germline, CDR1 is MDHEN, CDR2 SYDVKM. V lost 4 bases to trimming and J lost 6 bases, with 5 bases between them. This CDR3 has 11 residues. In DNA form, the CDR3 reads TGTGCCAGCAGTTATCCGGATACGCAGTATTTT. Translated: CASSYPDTQYF. Supplemented by reference TRBV28 and TRBJ2-3, the full variable domain reads DVKVTQSSRYLVKRTGEKVFLECVQDMDHENMFWYRQDPGLGLRLIYFSYDVKMKEKGDIPEGYSVSREKKERFSLILESASTNQTSMYLCASSYPDTQYFGPGTRLTVL.

V and J are TRBV11-2 and TRBJ1-1; the D is unclear. Germline lookup yields CDR1 SGHAT and CDR2 FQNNGV. Trimming left V 3 bases short and J 2 bases short, with 7 bases between. The CDR3 contains 13 residues. DNA of the CDR3: TGTGCCAGCAGCTTTCCGGTCAACACTGAAGCTTTCTTT. Its translation: CASSFPVNTEAFF.

This chain joins TRBV6-6 and TRBJ1-5, with D possibly TRBD1 on 6 matching bases. V lost 6 bases to trimming and J lost 4 bases, with 10 bases between them. Germline CDR1 and CDR2: MNHNY and SVGAGI (reference sequence). The CDR3 contains 13 residues. Written as DNA, the CDR3 is TGTGCCAGCAGGTCAGGGGTAAATCAGCCCCAGCATTTT. It encodes CASRSGVNQPQHF.

V is TRBV4-1 and J is TRBJ1-5; D remains unclear. Trimming left V 0 bases short and J 7 bases short, with 10 bases between. The germline CDR1 and CDR2 sequences are MGHRA and YSYEKL. This CDR3 is 14 amino acids long. DNA for the CDR3: TGCGCCAGCAGCCAAGACAGGTTTTACCAGCCCCAGCATTTT. This gives the protein CASSQDRFYQPQHF.

This clone was counted a few times. The V gene is TRBV6-5, the J gene TRBJ1-1, with unresolved D. The V end was cut by 6 bases, the J end by 4 bases, with 15 bases between. The CDR3 consists of 14 residues. Germline assignment: CDR1 MNHEY and CDR2 SVGAGI. CDR3 region: CASRAGSRGTEAFF. The CDR3 coding sequence is TGTGCCAGCAGGGCAGGTTCTCGGGGCACTGAAGCTTTCTTT.

This sequence joins TRBV20-1 and TRBJ1-2; possible D gene TRBD1, 5 bases. Germline lookup yields CDR1 DFQATT and CDR2 SNEGSKA (reference sequence). The V end lost 2 bases, the J end lost 9 bases, and 10 bases lay between the germline ends. The CDR3 has 11 residues. The CDR3 nucleotides read TGCAGTGCTAGACCGGACATCAGCTACACCTTC. This translates into CSARPDISYTF.

V usage is TRBV5-1 and J usage is TRBJ2-7; TRBD2 aligns across 7 bases. Germline CDR1 SGHRS, CDR2 YFSETQ. Trimming cost V 4 bases and J 0 bases; bases outside gene matches: 7. The CDR3 is 15 residues long. CDR3 sequence: CASSPMPSGSYEQYF. The CDR3 DNA sequence: TGCGCCAGCAGCCCCATGCCTAGCGGCTCCTACGAGCAGTACTTC.

J is TRBJ2-1 and V is TRBV7-2; D is uncertain. Trimming left V 1 base short and J 4 bases short, with 11 bases between. Germline V gene lookup returns CDR1 SGHTA and CDR2 FQGNSA. This CDR3 is 15 amino acids long. CDR3 in DNA: TGTGCCAGCAGCTTAGACCCCGGGCAGTACAATGAGCAGTTCTTC. It translates to CASSLDPGQYNEQFF.

The genes are TRBV28 and TRBJ2-7; no clear D gene. Trimming left V 2 bases short and J 3 bases short, with 8 bases between. Per germline, CDR1 MDHEN and CDR2 SYDVKM. This CDR3 contains 13 residues. The CDR3 coding sequence is TGTGCCAGCAGTTTAGGTACCTTCTACGAGCAGTACTTC. It is translated as CASSLGTFYEQYF.

The chain is built from TRBV14 and TRBJ2-2; D gene ambiguous. Trimming removed 3 bases from V and 8 bases from J, with 10 bases in between. Germline V CDR1 and CDR2: SGHDN, FVKESK. This CDR3 region has 13 residues. Here the CDR3 reads CASSQLGLGELFF. CDR3 coding DNA: TGTGCCAGCAGCCAGCTTGGTTTAGGGGAGCTGTTTTTT.

This chain links TRBV18 with TRBJ2-2; 7 nucleotides match TRBD1. There are 18 residues in the CDR3. V shed 4 bases, J shed 7 bases, and the junction held 18 bases outside the gene matches. CDR1 is KGHSH and CDR2 is LQKENI in the germline V gene. CDR3 residues: CASSLYRGEYSDGGELFF. In DNA form, the CDR3 reads TGTGCCAGCTCACTGTACAGGGGAGAGTATTCTGATGGCGGGGAGCTGTTTTTT.

The V gene is TRBV7-6, the J gene TRBJ2-6; perhaps TRBD1 as D (5 bases). The CDR3 contains 16 residues. The germline CDR1 and CDR2 sequences are SGHVS and FNYEAQ. V lost 5 bases and J lost 4, with 15 bases in between. The CDR3 spells CASSPRTFSGANVLTF. CDR3 sequence (DNA): TGTGCCAGCAGCCCTAGGACATTTTCCGGGGCCAACGTCCTGACTTTC.

The genes are TRBV7-2 and TRBJ2-7; 7 bases agree with TRBD1. The V gene end was trimmed by 5 bases and the J gene end by 7 bases; junction bases not matched to a gene: 11. CDR3 length: 14 amino acids. Germline loops: CDR1 SGHTA, CDR2 FQGNSA. Here the CDR3 DNA reads TGTGCCAGCAGCCTTACGTACAGGGGTGGTGAGCAGTACTTC. It codes for CASSLTYRGGEQYF.

This chain uses TRBV9 with TRBJ2-5; 8 bases are shared with TRBD2. With V trimmed by 0 bases and J by 1 base, 8 bases remained unmatched. This CDR3 comprises 17 residues. The germline V gene encodes CDR1 SGDLS and CDR2 YYNGEE. The CDR3 spells CASSVAISGGPQETQYF. CDR3 coding DNA: TGTGCCAGCAGCGTAGCTATCAGCGGGGGACCCCAAGAGACCCAGTACTTC.

The V and J genes are TRBV18 and TRBJ2-7; tentatively, D is TRBD2 (6 bases). Germline-derived CDR1 and CDR2 are KGHSH and LQKENI. The CDR3 is 13 amino acids. V was clipped by 3 bases and J by 7 bases, with 13 bases between them. The CDR3 DNA follows: TGTGCCAGCTCACCGGGTGCGGGACGGGAGCAGTACTTC. Amino acid sequence: CASSPGAGREQYF.

The chain employs TRBV5-1 and TRBJ2-6; D might be TRBD1 (5 bases). Germline-derived CDR1 and CDR2 are SGHRS and YFSETQ. Trimming took 9 bases from V and 0 from J, leaving 13 bases between them. CDR3 size: 15 residues. The CDR3 loop is CAKRQRFSGANVLTF. The CDR3 region has the DNA TGCGCCAAACGACAGCGATTCTCTGGGGCCAACGTCCTGACTTTC.

This clone has only a few counts. The V and J genes are TRBV6-1 and TRBJ2-7; unclear D gene. V shed 6 bases and J shed 3 bases, with 15 bases lying between them. CDR3 length equals 14 residues. Germline-derived CDR1 and CDR2 are MNHNS and SASEGT. CDR3 sequence: CASSWEALVYEQYF. For the CDR3, the DNA is TGTGCCAGCAGCTGGGAAGCGTTGGTCTACGAGCAGTACTTC.

V and J are TRBV29-1 and TRBJ1-1; a possible D gene is TRBD1 (5 bases). Trimming removed 7 bases at V and 1 base at J, with 10 bases between. CDR1 and CDR2 (germline): SQVTM, ANQGSEA. The CDR3 totals 12 residues. The DNA of the CDR3 is TGCAGCGGGAGACAGACGAACACTGAAGCTTTCTTT. It translates to CSGRQTNTEAFF.

The chain couples TRBV28 to TRBJ2-1; perhaps TRBD1 as D (5 bases). CDR3 length: 14 residues. The V gene lost 6 bases and the J gene lost 8 bases, with 17 bases spanning the gap. From germline, CDR1 is MDHEN and CDR2 SYDVKM. Here the CDR3 DNA reads TGTGCCAGCAGCATTAGTGGGGCTAAGGATGAGCAGTTCTTC. Translating it yields CASSISGAKDEQFF.

The gene calls are TRBV5-5 and TRBJ1-5; no firm D call. V lost 0 bases and J 6 bases, leaving 10 bases between the germline ends. Looked up from germline, CDR1 is SGHKS and CDR2 is YYEKEE (reference sequence). The CDR3 runs to 14 residues. CDR3 DNA: TGTGCCAGCAGCTTGGGGGGATGGGGTCAGCCCCAGCATTTT. Encoded protein: CASSLGGWGQPQHF.

V and J are TRBV5-1 and TRBJ1-2; the match to TRBD1 covers 7 bases. This CDR3 has 13 amino acids. Looked up from germline, CDR1 is SGHRS and CDR2 is YFSETQ. V lost 4 bases to trimming and J lost 8 bases; unmatched junction nucleotides: 8. CDR3 nucleotides: TGCGCCAGCAGCCTCGACAGGGTGGGAGGCTACACCTTC. Protein: CASSLDRVGGYTF.

The chain employs TRBV5-8 and TRBJ1-6; 7 nucleotides line up with TRBD1. CDR3 length: 18 residues. The trim removed 4 bases at V and 1 base at J, leaving 11 bases unmatched. Looked up from germline, CDR1 is SGHTS and CDR2 is YDEGEE. In DNA, the CDR3 is TGTGCCAGCAGCGCTCGACAGGGTGCGGATTCCTATAATTCACCCCTCCACTTT. Amino acids: CASSARQGADSYNSPLHF.

This chain links TRBV28 with TRBJ1-2; possibly TRBD1 for D (6 bases). V was shortened by 3 bases and J by 3 bases, with 8 bases between the two germline ends. The CDR3 spans 13 residues. Germline CDR1 MDHEN, CDR2 SYDVKM. CDR3 in amino acids: CASSFHRDYGYTF. Here the CDR3 DNA reads TGTGCCAGCAGTTTTCACAGGGACTATGGCTACACCTTC.

V gene TRBV30 combines with J gene TRBJ1-5, with D possibly being TRBD1 (6 bases). The ends were cut back, 5 bases at V and 3 bases at J, with 14 bases in the middle. CDR1 is GTSNPN and CDR2 is SVGIG in the germline V gene (reference sequence). The CDR3 spans 14 residues. CDR3 amino acids: CAWAQWGANQPQHF. The CDR3 coding sequence is TGTGCCTGGGCCCAATGGGGGGCCAATCAGCCCCAGCATTTT.

V gene TRBV28 combines with J gene TRBJ1-5; 8 bases match TRBD1. The CDR3 spans 15 residues. CDR1 is MDHEN, CDR2 SYDVKM, per germline. J lost 4 bases, V lost 5 bases, and 7 bases had no gene match. CDR3 residues: CASSPDGQGNQPQHF. Written as DNA, the CDR3 is TGTGCCAGCAGTCCGGATGGACAGGGTAATCAGCCCCAGCATTTT.

This clone was seen only a few times. The chain combines TRBV6-1 with TRBJ1-3; 7 positions match TRBD1. CDR3 length equals 14 residues. Germline CDR1 reads MNHNS; CDR2 reads SASEGT. V shed 7 bases and J 0 bases; nucleotides not matched to a gene: 3. The CDR3 reads CASKTGASGNTIYF. CDR3 DNA sequence: TGTGCCAGCAAAACAGGGGCCTCTGGAAACACCATATATTTT.

The V gene is TRBV4-3, the J gene TRBJ2-4; D is unclear. Germline assignment: CDR1 LGHNA and CDR2 YSLEER. This CDR3 contains 15 residues. Trimming stripped 0 bases from V and 0 bases from J, with 6 bases between. The CDR3 sequence is CASSQEWGAKNIQYF. DNA of the CDR3: TGCGCCAGCAGCCAAGAGTGGGGAGCCAAAAACATTCAGTACTTC.